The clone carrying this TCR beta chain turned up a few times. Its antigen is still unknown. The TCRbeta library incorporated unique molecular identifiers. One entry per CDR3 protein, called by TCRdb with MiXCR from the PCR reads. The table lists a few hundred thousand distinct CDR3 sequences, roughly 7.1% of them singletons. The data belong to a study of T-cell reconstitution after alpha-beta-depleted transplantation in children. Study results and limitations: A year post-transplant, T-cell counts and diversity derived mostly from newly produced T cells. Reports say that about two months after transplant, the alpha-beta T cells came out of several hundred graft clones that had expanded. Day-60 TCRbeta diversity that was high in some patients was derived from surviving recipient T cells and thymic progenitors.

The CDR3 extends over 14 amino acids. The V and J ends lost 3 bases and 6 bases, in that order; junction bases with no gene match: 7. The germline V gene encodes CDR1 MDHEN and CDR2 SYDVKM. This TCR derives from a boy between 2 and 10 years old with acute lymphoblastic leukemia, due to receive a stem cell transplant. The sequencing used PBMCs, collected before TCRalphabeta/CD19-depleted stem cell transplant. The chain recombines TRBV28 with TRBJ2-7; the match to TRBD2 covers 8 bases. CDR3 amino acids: CASSLARGGVEQYF. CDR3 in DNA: TGTGCCAGCAGTTTGGCCCGGGGGGGGGTCGAGCAGTACTTC.